Included here is one T cell receptor beta chain sequence, with context. What this receptor recognizes is not known. Nothing much larger sits one base from this clone, and base qualities are not available. One collaborating source in Seattle enrolled patients while the patients were actively infected and followed the patients over time throughout the course of disease. Whole blood was collected in K2EDTA tubes by collaborating institutions according to the institutions' own protocols. Collaborator samples were shipped for TCRbeta analysis as frozen whole blood, isolated PBMCs, or DNA extracted from either sample type. The CDR3 sequence holds 16 residues, the cysteine and phenylalanine included. The DNA shown is the 48-base CDR3, in frame from base 1. The trim is 2 bases for V and 2 bases for J, with a gap of 15 bases between the germline ends. The germline V gene yields SGDLS for CDR1 and YYNGEE for CDR2.

TCRbeta CDR3 regions were amplified from genomic DNA by means of the immunoSEQ Assay, a bias-controlled multiplex PCR. On the study's bioinformatics: Nucleated cell counts per sample were estimated from amplification of reference gene primers within the assay. To quantify the absolute abundance of each unique TCRbeta CDR3 rearrangement, sequence reads were collapsed and filtered. Productive Simpson clonality was computed per sample as the square root of Simpson's diversity index over productive rearrangements. The table comes from immuneACCESS by way of TCRdb, which keeps in-frame sequences with V and J called. Part of the clones is missing from these tables; in studies checked, under half for an unresolved V gene and the rest for unknown reasons. Clonal size and the V and J genes are those of that table, whereas D and trimming came from the DNA. The sample table shows under 70,000 clones, and just under 90% are seen once. The ten largest clones take up approximately 6% of the sample.

This sample is drawn from a study of blood T cell repertoires in COVID-19 (dated by TCRdb to about 2020). At the level of the whole study: Samples covering the acute and convalescent phases of COVID-19 were provided by collaborators in the United States, Italy and Spain. The prospective study material was composed of cDNA or gDNA derived from T cells, B-cell-depleted T cells, or PBMCs. The dataset comprised deeply sampled blood TCRbeta repertoires from subjects exposed to, actively infected with, or recovered from COVID-19. The repertoires were released in a freely available public database meant as a resource for research on the immune response to SARS-CoV-2. Samples came from the ongoing ImmuneRACE study (first 160 participants) plus 1,254 subjects from 6 global collaborators. A de-identified subject ID, COVID-19 status, age in years and sex were almost always included in the sample metadata. Where HLA class I and class II types were available, the types were taken from metadata supplied by the sample provider, not from assay-based typing.

What the study reported, not specific to this receptor: The amount of clinical and demographic metadata varied by source and participant and was provided uncurated.

The sample was peripheral blood. The sequence came from a woman aged 60 to 75 with COVID-19, enrolled during active disease. The sequence links TRBV9 to TRBJ2-3, and the D gene may be TRBD1, 5 bases matching. The CDR3 in this case is CASSVTGAIHTDTQYF. The sequence in DNA is TGTGCCAGCAGCGTCACTGGGGCTATCCACACAGATACGCAGTATTTT.